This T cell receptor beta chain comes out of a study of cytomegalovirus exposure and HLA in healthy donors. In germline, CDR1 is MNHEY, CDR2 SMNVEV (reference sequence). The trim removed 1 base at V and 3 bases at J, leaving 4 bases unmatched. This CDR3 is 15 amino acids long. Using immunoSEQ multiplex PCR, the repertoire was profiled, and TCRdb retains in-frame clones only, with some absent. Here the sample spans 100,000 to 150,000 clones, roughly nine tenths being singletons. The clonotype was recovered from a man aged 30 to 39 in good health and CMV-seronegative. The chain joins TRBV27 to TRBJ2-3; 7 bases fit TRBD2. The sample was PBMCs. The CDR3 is CASSLWAGVTDTQYF. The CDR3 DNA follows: TGTGCCAGCAGTTTATGGGCGGGGGTGACAGATACGCAGTATTTT.